This TCR beta chain emerged from a study of CD8+CD57+ T cells in acquired aplastic anemia. This clonotype was observed many times. Its antigen is unknown. Flow cytometry had shown expanded CD8+CD57+ cells in the patients chosen for sequencing. By the time of blood sampling, patients had still received no therapy. Genomic DNA, the template, was used for profiling of the TCR beta VDJ and CDR3. One entry per CDR3 protein results from TCRdb running MiXCR on the reads. The table records around 290,000 distinct CDR3 sequences, roughly 53% of them present only once. The study's findings and limits: In common between the patients and the controls were approximately 28 CD8+ CDR3 sequences.

The CDR3 spans 15 residues. Germline CDR1 LNHDA, CDR2 SQIVND (reference sequence). With 5 bases removed from V and 6 bases from J, the gap between germline ends came to 18 bases. The chain uses TRBV19 and TRBJ2-3, with D possibly TRBD2 on 5 matching bases. Material: sorted CD4+, CD8+, or CD8+CD57+ T cells (not recorded which) from PBMCs. The origin of this receptor is a human donor with aplastic anemia. This CDR3 is CASSEGTYSGDTQYF. CDR3 coding DNA: TGTGCCAGTAGTGAGGGAACCTACTCGGGGGATACGCAGTATTTT. Full variable domain (remainder filled in from reference TRBV19 and TRBJ2-3): DGGITQSPKYLFRKEGQNVTLSCEQNLNHDAMYWYRQDPGQGLRLIYYSQIVNDFQKGDIAEGYSVSREKKESFPLTVTSAQKNPTAFYLCASSEGTYSGDTQYFGPGTRLTVL.